The TCR beta chain under discussion was sequenced for a study of T cell responses to AZD1222 COVID-19 vaccine. Method: immunoSEQ multiplex PCR; TCRdb's copy keeps in-frame clones and lacks some. The sample has 95,000 to 150,000 clones; 85% to 90% are singletons. CDR3 length: 13 residues. Trimming took 2 bases from V and 3 from J, leaving 7 bases between them. Germline assignment: CDR1 KGHSH and CDR2 LQKENI. The source is an adult in good health. The rearrangement joins TRBV18 to TRBJ1-1, with no clear D. Specimen: peripheral blood, collected on day 0 of AZD1222 vaccination. The CDR3 here is CASSPGRDTEAFF. The CDR3 DNA reads as TGTGCCAGCTCACCAGGGAGGGACACTGAAGCTTTCTTT.